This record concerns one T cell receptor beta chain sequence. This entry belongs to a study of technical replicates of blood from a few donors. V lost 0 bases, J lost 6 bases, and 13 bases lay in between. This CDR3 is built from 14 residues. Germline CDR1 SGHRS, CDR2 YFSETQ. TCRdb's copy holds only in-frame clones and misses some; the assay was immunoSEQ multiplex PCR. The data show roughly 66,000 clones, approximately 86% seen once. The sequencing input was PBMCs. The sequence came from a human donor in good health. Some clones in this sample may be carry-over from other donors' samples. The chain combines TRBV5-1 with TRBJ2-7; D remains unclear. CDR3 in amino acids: CASSLEIAVVEQYF. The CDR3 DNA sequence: TGCGCCAGCAGCTTGGAAATAGCAGTGGTCGAGCAGTACTTC.